The rows below give T cell receptor beta chains drawn from one sample of a study of blood T cell repertoires in COVID-19. Data came from immunoSEQ multiplex PCR; TCRdb stores just in-frame clones and leaves some out. Of roughly 260,000 clones listed, 88% are singletons. The sample consisted of peripheral blood. The source of these receptors is a man aged 55 to 70 who had recovered from COVID-19. The conserved cysteine and the conserved F or W are not part of the CDR3 here.

>TRBJ2-1|TRBV6-1
ASSEGGQQFHEQF
>TRBJ2-3|TRBV7-2
ASSSPKERGGITDTQY
>TRBJ1-1|TRBV5-8
ASSSGLLYTEAF
>TRBJ1-1|TRBV5-1
ASSLDDRETAEAF
>TRBJ1-4|TRBV6-2/TRBV6-3
ASSYLKTGAEKLF
>TRBJ1-4|TRBV7-2
ASGAGSTNEKLF
>TRBJ2-3|TRBV9
ASSVATRGDFRTDTQY
>TRBJ2-7|TRBV5-1
ASSLAIGEFYEQY
>TRBJ1-2|TRBV4-1
ASSLSGAYGYT
>TRBJ1-1|TRBV7-3
ASSLLGHNTEAF
>TRBJ1-2|TRBV6-5
ASSYRQGGESYT
>TRBJ2-7|TRBV27
ASSEEGGLLYEQY
>TRBJ1-2|TRBV30
AWSVQINYGYT
>TRBJ2-7|TRBV7-2
ASGRPGQVYEQY
>TRBJ2-2|TRBV18
ASSPPAGLAGELF
>TRBJ2-5|TRBV7-2
ASSQDYGETQY
>TRBJ1-5|TRBV6-1
ASSEVYSNQPQH
>TRBJ1-2|TRBV5-1
ASRTGGGGYT
>TRBJ2-3|TRBV19
ASRSGPSTDTQY
>TRBJ1-5|TRBV27
ASSLSKTGKYSNQPQH
>TRBJ2-7|TRBV15
ATSGTGSSYEQY
>TRBJ2-7|TRBV5-6
ASSLPTAYEQY
>TRBJ2-5|TRBV11-3
ASSSYDRGETQY
>TRBJ1-1|TRBV5-1
ASSLGRVEAF
>TRBJ1-2|TRBV7-9
ASSLRETGGSYGYT
>TRBJ2-7|TRBV5-1
ASGLGTGGLDEQY
>TRBJ2-7|TRBV6-1
ASSAYQRGGSYEQY
>TRBJ2-1|TRBV27
ASHERGHNNEQF
>TRBJ1-1|TRBV19
ASSPGQGVTEAF
>TRBJ2-5|TRBV11-1
ASSRTSGVVGETQY
>TRBJ2-6|TRBV5-1
ASSLITGVYSGANVLT
>TRBJ1-1|TRBV6-6
ASSRSTPGTTAMNTEAF
>TRBJ1-1|TRBV3-1/TRBV3-2
ASRSKTEAF
>TRBJ2-1|TRBV21-1
ASSPRGQLQNEQF
>TRBJ1-2|TRBV10-2
ASSREEYGYT
>TRBJ2-7|TRBV5-4
ASSPPGVMRYEQY
>TRBJ1-2|TRBV29-1
SAPGQGAYGYT
>TRBJ2-7|TRBV7-3
ASSPFPPSGGTHYEQY
>TRBJ1-3|TRBV4-2
ASSQDLAATGNTIY
>TRBJ2-7|TRBV27
ASSMGGAYEQY
>TRBJ1-6|TRBV19
ASSGGGTSSYNSPLH
>TRBJ1-1|TRBV19
ASSPGGFVPPF